These T cell receptor beta chains were read from a single sample in a study of shared clonotypes between healthy human individuals. The method was immunoSEQ multiplex PCR; TCRdb's version includes in-frame clones alone and lacks a portion of them. The sample has 1 million to 1.2 million clones, 70% to 80% seen once. Sequenced sample: memory CD4+ T cells from PBMCs. These receptors originate from a man between 18 and 35 years old in good health. Some clones in this sample may be carry-over from other donors' samples. The CDR3 runs from the conserved cysteine through the conserved F or W. The order of the fields is CDR3 length, J gene, D gene, V gene, CDR3 DNA, CDR3 protein. The D gene is left open where the match is weak.

length: 13; J: TRBJ2-5; D: NA; V: TRBV27; DNA: TGTGCCAGCAGTTATAAGTATCAAGAGACCCAGTACTTC; CDR3: CASSYKYQETQYF
length: 14; J: TRBJ1-1; D: NA; V: TRBV2; DNA: TGTGCCAGCAGGACGGGAGTCTTGAACACTGAAGCTTTCTTT; CDR3: CASRTGVLNTEAFF
length: 16; J: TRBJ1-1; D: NA; V: TRBV6-6; DNA: TGTGCCAGCAGTTACCTAGGGTTGGAGGGAGAAACTGAAGCTTTCTTT; CDR3: CASSYLGLEGETEAFF
length: 16; J: TRBJ2-1; D: TRBD2; V: TRBV5-4; DNA: TGTGCCAGCAGCTCCCAGACTAGCGGCACCTACAATGAGCAGTTCTTC; CDR3: CASSSQTSGTYNEQFF
length: 15; J: TRBJ2-5; D: TRBD2; V: TRBV9; DNA: TGTGCCAGCAGTATTGCTAGCGGTGGGGCAGAGACCCAGTACTTC; CDR3: CASSIASGGAETQYF
length: 15; J: TRBJ2-7; D: TRBD1; V: TRBV15; DNA: TGTGCCACCAGCAGATCGACGGGACAGGCCTACGAGCAGTACTTC; CDR3: CATSRSTGQAYEQYF
length: 13; J: TRBJ2-7; D: TRBD2; V: TRBV4-3; DNA: TGCGCCAGCAGCCAAGACGAAAGCGGGAATCAGTACTTC; CDR3: CASSQDESGNQYF
length: 15; J: TRBJ1-2; D: NA; V: TRBV28; DNA: TGTGCCAGCAGTTTAGGCGTGGGGCTCATATATGGCTACACCTTC; CDR3: CASSLGVGLIYGYTF
length: 16; J: TRBJ1-1; D: NA; V: TRBV6-1; DNA: TGTGCCAGCAGTGACGATCTAAGGGAATTTGACACTGAAGCTTTCTTT; CDR3: CASSDDLREFDTEAFF
length: 16; J: TRBJ2-1; D: NA; V: TRBV4-3; DNA: TGCGCCAGCAGCCAAGATTGGGACCCGTCATATAATGAGCAGTTCTTC; CDR3: CASSQDWDPSYNEQFF
length: 14; J: TRBJ1-1; D: NA; V: TRBV19; DNA: TGTGCCAGTAGTCGCGGACAAAGAAACACTGAAGCTTTCTTT; CDR3: CASSRGQRNTEAFF
length: 16; J: TRBJ2-2; D: NA; V: TRBV7-2; DNA: TGTGCCAGCAGCTTAGGTGCGGGACGGTACACCGGGGAGCTGTTTTTT; CDR3: CASSLGAGRYTGELFF